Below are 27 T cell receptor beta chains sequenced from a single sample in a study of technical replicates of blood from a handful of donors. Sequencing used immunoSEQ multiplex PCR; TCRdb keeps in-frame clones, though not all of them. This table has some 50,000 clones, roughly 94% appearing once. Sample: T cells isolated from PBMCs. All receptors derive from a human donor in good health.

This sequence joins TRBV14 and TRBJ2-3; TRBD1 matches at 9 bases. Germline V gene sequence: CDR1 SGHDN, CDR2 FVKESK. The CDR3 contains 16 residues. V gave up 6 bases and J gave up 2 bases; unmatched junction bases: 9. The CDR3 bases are TGTGCCAGCAGTCAGGGGGGACAGGGATCCACAGATACGCAGTATTTT. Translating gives CASSQGGQGSTDTQYF.

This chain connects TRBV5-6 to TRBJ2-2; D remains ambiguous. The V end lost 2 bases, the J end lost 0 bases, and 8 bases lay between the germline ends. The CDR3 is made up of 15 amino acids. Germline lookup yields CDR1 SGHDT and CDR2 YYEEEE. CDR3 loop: CASSFRRANTGELFF. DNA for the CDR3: TGTGCCAGCAGCTTTCGACGGGCGAACACCGGGGAGCTGTTTTTT.

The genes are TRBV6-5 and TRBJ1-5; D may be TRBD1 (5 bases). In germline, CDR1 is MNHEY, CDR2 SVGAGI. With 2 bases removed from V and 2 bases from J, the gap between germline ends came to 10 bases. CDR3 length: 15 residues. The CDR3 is CASSYGGDGNQPQHF. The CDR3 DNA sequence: TGTGCCAGCAGTTACGGGGGGGATGGCAATCAGCCCCAGCATTTT.

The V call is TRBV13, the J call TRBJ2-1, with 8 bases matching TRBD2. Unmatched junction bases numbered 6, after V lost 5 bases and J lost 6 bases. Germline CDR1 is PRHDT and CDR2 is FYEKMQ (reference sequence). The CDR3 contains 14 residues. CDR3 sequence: CASSQRELSNEQFF. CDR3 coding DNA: TGTGCCAGCAGCCAGCGGGAGCTCTCCAATGAGCAGTTCTTC.

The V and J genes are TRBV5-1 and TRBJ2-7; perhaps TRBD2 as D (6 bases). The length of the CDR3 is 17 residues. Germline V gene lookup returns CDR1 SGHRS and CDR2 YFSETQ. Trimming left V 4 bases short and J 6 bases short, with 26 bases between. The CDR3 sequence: CASSQSTWDGWGVEQYF. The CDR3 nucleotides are TGCGCCAGCAGCCAATCAACCTGGGACGGCTGGGGGGTCGAGCAGTACTTC.

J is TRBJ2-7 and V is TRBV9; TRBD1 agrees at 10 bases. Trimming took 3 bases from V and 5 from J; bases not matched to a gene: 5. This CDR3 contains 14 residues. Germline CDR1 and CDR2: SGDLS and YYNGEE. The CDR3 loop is CASSAGTGAHEQYF. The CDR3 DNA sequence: TGTGCCAGCAGCGCCGGGACAGGGGCTCACGAGCAGTACTTC.

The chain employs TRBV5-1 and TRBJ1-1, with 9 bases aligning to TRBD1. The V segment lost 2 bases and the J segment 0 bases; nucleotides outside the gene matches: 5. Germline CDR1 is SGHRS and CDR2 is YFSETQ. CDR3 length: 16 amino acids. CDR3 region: CASSLTGGVLNTEAFF. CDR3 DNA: TGCGCCAGCAGCTTAACAGGGGGCGTCCTGAACACTGAAGCTTTCTTT. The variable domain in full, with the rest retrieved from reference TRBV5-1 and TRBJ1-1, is KAGVTQTPRYLIKTRGQQVTLSCSPISGHRSVSWYQQTPGQGLQFLFEYFSETQRNKGNFPGRFSGRQFSNSRSEMNVSTLELGDSALYLCASSLTGGVLNTEAFFGQGTRLTVV.

The CDR3 loop reads CASSIQGADGYTF. The CDR3 DNA reads TGTGCCAGCAGTATACAGGGAGCCGATGGCTACACCTTC. V and J are TRBV28 and TRBJ1-2; possible D gene TRBD1, 6 bases. This CDR3 comprises 13 residues. Trimming left V 5 bases short and J 6 bases short, with 13 bases between. Per the germline V gene, CDR1 is MDHEN and CDR2 is SYDVKM.

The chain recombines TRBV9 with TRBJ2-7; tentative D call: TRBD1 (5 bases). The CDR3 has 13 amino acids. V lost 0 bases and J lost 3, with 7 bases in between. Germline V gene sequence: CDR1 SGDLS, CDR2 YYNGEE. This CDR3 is CASSVEQGYEQYF. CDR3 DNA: TGTGCCAGCAGCGTAGAGCAGGGCTACGAGCAGTACTTC.

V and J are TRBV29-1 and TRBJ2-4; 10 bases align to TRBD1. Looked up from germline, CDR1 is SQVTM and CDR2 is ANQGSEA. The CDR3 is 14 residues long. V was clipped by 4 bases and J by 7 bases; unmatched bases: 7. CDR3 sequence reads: CSVVVGQGMNIQYF. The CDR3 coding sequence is TGCAGCGTTGTGGTGGGACAGGGGATGAACATTCAGTACTTC. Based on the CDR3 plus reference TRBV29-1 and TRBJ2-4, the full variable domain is SAVISQKPSRDICQRGTSLTIQCQVDSQVTMMFWYRQQPGQSLTLIATANQGSEATYESGFVIDKFPISRPNLTFSTLTVSNMSPEDSSIYLCSVVVGQGMNIQYFGAGTRLSVL.

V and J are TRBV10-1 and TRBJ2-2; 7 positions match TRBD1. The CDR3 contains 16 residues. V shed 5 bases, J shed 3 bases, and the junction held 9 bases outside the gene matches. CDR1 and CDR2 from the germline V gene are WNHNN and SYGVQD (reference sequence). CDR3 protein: CASSRNPGGYTGELFF. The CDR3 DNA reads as TGCGCCAGCAGTCGAAATCCAGGGGGTTACACCGGGGAGCTGTTTTTT.

CDR3 DNA sequence: TGTGCCAGCAGCGGTCCAGGGAATACGCAGTATTTT. Its protein product is CASSGPGNTQYF. The genes are TRBV9 and TRBJ2-3, with a possible D match to TRBD1 (5 bases). This CDR3 contains 12 residues. The germline V gene has CDR1 SGDLS and CDR2 YYNGEE. The V and J ends lost 3 bases and 7 bases respectively, with 9 bases between them.

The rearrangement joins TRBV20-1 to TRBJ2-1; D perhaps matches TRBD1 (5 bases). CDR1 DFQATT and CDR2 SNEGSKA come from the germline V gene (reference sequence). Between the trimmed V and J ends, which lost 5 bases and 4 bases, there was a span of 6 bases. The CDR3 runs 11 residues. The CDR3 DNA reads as TGCAGTGCTGGACAATACAATGAGCAGTTCTTC. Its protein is CSAGQYNEQFF.

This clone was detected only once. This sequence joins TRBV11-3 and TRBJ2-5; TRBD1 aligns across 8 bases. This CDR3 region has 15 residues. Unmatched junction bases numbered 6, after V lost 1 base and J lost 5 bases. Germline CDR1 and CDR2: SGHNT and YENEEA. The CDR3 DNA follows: TGTGCCAGCAGCTTAGGTTACAGGGGGATTGAGACCCAGTACTTC. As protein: CASSLGYRGIETQYF.

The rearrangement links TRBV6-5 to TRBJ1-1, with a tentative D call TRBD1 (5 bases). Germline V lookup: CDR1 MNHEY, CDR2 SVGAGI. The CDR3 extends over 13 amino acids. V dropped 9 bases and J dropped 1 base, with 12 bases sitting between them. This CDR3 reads CASWGDGNTEAFF. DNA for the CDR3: TGTGCCAGTTGGGGGGATGGGAACACTGAAGCTTTCTTT.

The CDR3 sequence: CASSTTRQGLDYEQYF. The CDR3, as DNA: TGTGCCAGCTCCACCACCCGTCAGGGGTTGGACTACGAGCAGTACTTC. The rearrangement joins TRBV18 to TRBJ2-7; maybe TRBD1 (6 bases). This CDR3 has 16 amino acids. V gave up 6 bases and J gave up 3 bases, with 21 bases separating them. CDR1 is KGHSH, CDR2 LQKENI, per germline.

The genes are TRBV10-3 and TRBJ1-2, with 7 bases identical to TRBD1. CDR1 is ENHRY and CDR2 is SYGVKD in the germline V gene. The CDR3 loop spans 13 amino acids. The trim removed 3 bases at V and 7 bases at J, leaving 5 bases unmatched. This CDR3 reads CAISDRGFGGYTF. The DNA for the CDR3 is TGTGCCATCAGTGACAGGGGGTTTGGTGGCTACACCTTC.

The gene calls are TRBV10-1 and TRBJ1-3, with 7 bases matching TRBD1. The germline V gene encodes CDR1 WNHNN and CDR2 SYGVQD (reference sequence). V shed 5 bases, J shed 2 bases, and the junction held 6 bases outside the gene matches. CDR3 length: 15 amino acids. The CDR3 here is CASSTSRGPGNTIYF. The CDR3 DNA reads TGCGCCAGCAGTACCTCGAGGGGGCCTGGAAACACCATATATTTT.

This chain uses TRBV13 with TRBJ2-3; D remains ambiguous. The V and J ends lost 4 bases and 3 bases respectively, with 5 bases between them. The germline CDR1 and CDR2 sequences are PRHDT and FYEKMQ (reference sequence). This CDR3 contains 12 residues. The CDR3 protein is CASSSMTDTQYF. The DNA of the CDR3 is TGTGCCAGCAGCTCCATGACAGATACGCAGTATTTT.

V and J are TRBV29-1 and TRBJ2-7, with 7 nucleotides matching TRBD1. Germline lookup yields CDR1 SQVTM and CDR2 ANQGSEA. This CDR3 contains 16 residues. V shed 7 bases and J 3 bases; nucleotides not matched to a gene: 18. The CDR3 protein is CSAEGARGAVVYEQYF. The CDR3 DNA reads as TGCAGCGCCGAGGGGGCCAGGGGAGCCGTAGTCTACGAGCAGTACTTC.

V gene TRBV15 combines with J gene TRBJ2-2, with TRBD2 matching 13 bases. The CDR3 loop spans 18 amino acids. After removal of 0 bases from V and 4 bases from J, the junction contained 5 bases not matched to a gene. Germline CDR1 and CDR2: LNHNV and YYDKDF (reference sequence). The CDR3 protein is CATSRDPTSGGSTGELFF. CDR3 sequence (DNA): TGTGCCACCAGCAGAGATCCGACTAGCGGGGGGAGCACCGGGGAGCTGTTTTTT.

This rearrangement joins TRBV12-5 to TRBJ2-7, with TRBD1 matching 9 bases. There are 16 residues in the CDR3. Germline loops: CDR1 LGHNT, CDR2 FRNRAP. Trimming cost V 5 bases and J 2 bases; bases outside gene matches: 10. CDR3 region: CASGPADRGYTYEQYF. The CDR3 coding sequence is TGTGCTAGTGGTCCTGCGGACAGGGGTTATACCTACGAGCAGTACTTC.

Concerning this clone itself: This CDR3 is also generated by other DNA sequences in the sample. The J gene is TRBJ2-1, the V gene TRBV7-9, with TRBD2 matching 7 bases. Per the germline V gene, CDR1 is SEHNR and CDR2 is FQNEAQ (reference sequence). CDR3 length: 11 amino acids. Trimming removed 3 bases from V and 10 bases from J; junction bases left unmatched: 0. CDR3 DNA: TGTGCCAGCAGCTTGGGAGGGGAGCAGTTCTTC. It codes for CASSLGGEQFF.

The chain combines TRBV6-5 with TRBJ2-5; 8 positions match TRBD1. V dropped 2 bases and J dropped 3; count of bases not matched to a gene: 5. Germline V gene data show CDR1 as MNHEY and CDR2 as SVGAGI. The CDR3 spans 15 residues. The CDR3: CASSYLGQGKETQYF. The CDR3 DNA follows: TGTGCCAGCAGTTACCTCGGACAGGGAAAAGAGACCCAGTACTTC.

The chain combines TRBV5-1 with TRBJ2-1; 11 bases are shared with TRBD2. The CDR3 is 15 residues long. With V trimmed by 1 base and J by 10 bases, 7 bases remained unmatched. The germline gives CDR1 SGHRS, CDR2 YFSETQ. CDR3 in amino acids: CASSLRVAGGPEQFF. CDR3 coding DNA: TGCGCCAGCAGCTTGAGGGTAGCGGGAGGGCCCGAGCAGTTCTTC.

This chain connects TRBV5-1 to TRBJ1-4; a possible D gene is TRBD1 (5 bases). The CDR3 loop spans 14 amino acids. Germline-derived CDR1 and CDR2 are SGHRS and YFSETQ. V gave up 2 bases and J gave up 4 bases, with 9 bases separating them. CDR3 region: CASSFLDSNEKLFF. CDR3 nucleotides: TGCGCCAGCAGCTTTTTAGACAGTAATGAAAAACTGTTTTTT.

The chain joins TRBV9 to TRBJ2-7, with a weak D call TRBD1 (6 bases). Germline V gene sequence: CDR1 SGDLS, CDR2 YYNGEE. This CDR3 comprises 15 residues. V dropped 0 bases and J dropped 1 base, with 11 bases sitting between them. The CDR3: CASSVGGHPSYEQYF. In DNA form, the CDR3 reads TGTGCCAGCAGCGTAGGGGGGCACCCATCCTACGAGCAGTACTTC.